This T cell receptor (beta chain) was identified during a study of shared clonotypes between healthy human individuals. Notes on the study in general: Rarefaction showed sorted-subset sequencing was incomplete despite large depth. Sampling was confined to blood; repertoires within tissues likely differ.

Using immunoSEQ multiplex PCR, the repertoire was profiled, and TCRdb retains in-frame clones only, with some absent. Here the sample spans roughly 1,500,000 clones, approximately 98.5% being singletons. Per germline, CDR1 SGHVS and CDR2 FNYEAQ. The ends were cut back, 6 bases at V and 2 bases at J, with 13 bases in the middle. This CDR3 spans 15 amino acids. With regard to this clone: What it binds is not known.

Sequenced sample: naive CD4+ T cells sorted from blood. Specified subset: CD45RA+ positively selected. The TCR was taken from a man between 25 and 39 years old in good health. The rearrangement links TRBV7-6 to TRBJ2-2, with D maybe TRBD2 (6 bases). In DNA form, the CDR3 reads TGTGCCAGCAGGAAAGGGACTGCTAACACCGGGGAGCTGTTTTTT. Translation: CASRKGTANTGELFF.